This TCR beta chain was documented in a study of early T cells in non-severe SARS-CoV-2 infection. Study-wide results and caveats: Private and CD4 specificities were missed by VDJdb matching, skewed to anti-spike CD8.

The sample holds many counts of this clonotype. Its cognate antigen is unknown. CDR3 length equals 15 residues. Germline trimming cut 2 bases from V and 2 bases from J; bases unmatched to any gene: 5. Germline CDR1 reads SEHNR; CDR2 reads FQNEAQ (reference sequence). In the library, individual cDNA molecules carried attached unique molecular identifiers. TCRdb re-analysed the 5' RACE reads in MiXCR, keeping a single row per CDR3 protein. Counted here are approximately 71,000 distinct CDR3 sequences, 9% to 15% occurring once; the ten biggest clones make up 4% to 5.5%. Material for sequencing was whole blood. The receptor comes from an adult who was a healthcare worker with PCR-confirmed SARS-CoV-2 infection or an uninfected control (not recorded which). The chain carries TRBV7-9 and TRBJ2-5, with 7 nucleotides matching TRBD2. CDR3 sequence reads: CASSLYSSGQETQYF. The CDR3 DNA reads TGTGCCAGCAGCTTATATTCTAGCGGACAAGAGACCCAGTACTTC. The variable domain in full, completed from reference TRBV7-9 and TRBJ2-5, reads DTGVSQNPRHKITKRGQNVTFRCDPISEHNRLYWYRQTLGQGPEFLTYFQNEAQLEKSRLLSDRFSAERPKGSFSTLEIQRTEQGDSAMYLCASSLYSSGQETQYFGPGTRLLVL.